This T cell receptor beta chain was documented in a study of high-grade serous ovarian cancer treatment subgroups (dated by TCRdb to the early 2020s). Broadly, across the study: Sequencing yielded a mean of about 15,000 reads and under 7,500 unique TCR beta rearrangements per sample. Under a laparoscopic triage algorithm, patients with high-grade serous ovarian cancer were grouped by complete gross resection or by neoadjuvant chemotherapy response, and the study profiled the TCR beta repertoires of these patients. A cohort of approximately 30 patients was included: about 10 with no residual disease after primary surgery (R0), about 10 who were excellent NACT responders, and about 10 who were poor NACT responders. One primary tumor sample and two metastatic tumor samples were contributed by each patient, so that 90 to 100 samples were obtained in total.

The CDR1 and CDR2 encoded by the germline V gene (reference sequence) are GTSNPN and SVGIG. The CDR3 contains 14 residues, cysteine and phenylalanine counted. The read is trimmed to its CDR3 DNA, 42 bases read in frame from base 1. Of note for this clone: This receptor's antigen is unknown. Base qualities are not at hand, and no much larger clone is one base apart.

The 90 tumor samples were subjected to high-throughput TCR profiling using ImmunoSEQ. Regarding the original processing steps: To measure repertoire diversity, the metrics used were richness (unique productive sequences), clonality, evenness and relatedness, and the Bhattacharyya coefficient was used to assess similarity between samples. A sensitivity analysis that removed TCRs with fewer than two reads produced consistent conclusions. The clones in this table, taken by TCRdb from immuneACCESS, are in-frame only. Not every clone is retained; where verified, under half of the shortfall comes from an unresolved V gene, and the cause of the rest is unknown. For V, J and clone size, that table is used; D and trimming come from the DNA. In this sample the table shows approximately 5,700 clones, 75% of which occur a single time. The ten largest account for under 6% of the sample. Tumor samples were collected prior to definitive surgery or chemotherapy. Genomic DNA was extracted by the MD Anderson Biospecimen Extraction Resource, and TCR sequencing was done by the MD Anderson Cancer Genomics Laboratory.

Paper-wide results and their limitations: Neoantigen level correlated positively with TCR clonal relatedness, and copy number variation and mutation load from whole-genome sequencing showed a positive trend with TCR clonal relatedness. Bulk tumor TCR sequencing lacked spatial information, limiting insight into HGSC tumor complexity and diversity. TCR repertoire analyses focused on CDR3; CDR1 and CDR2 were not analyzed. Tumors from the same patient had repertoire similarity ranging from roughly 0.1 to 0.8, while tumors from different patients showed almost no similarity.

The receptor was derived from a human patient with high-grade serous ovarian cancer. What was sequenced was tumor tissue. The rearranged chain carries TRBV30 and TRBJ1-2; TRBD1 is perhaps the D gene, given 6 matching bases. For the CDR3, the sequence is CDRGKGYSNYGYTF. The sequenced DNA is TGTGATAGGGGGAAAGGATACAGTAACTATGGCTACACCTTC.